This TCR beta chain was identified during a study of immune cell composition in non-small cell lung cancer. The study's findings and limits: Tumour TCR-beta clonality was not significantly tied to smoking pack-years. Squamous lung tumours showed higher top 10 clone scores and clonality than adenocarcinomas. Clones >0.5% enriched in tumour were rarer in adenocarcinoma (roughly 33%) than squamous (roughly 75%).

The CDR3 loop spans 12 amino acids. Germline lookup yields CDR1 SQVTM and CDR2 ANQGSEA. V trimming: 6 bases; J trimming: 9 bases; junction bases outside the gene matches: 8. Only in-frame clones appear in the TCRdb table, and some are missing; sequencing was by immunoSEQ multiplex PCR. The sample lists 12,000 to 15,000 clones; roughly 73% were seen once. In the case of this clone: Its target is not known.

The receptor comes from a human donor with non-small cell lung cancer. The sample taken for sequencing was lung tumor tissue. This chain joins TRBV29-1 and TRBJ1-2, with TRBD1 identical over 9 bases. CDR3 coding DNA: TGCAGCGTGCCCGGGACAGGGTCACGCTACACCTTC. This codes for CSVPGTGSRYTF.